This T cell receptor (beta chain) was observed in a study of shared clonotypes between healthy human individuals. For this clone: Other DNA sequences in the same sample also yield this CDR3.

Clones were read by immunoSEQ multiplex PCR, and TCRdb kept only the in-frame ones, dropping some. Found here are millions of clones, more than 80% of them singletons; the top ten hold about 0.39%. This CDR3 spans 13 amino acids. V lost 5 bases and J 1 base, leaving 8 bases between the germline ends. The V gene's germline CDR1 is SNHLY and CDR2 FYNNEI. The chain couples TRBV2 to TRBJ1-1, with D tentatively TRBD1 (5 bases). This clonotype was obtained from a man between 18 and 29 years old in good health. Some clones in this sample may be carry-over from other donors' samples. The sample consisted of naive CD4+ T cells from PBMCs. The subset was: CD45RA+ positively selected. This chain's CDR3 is CASSRQKNTEAFF. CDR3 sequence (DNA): TGTGCCAGCAGTAGACAGAAGAACACTGAAGCTTTCTTT.